This paragraph covers one T cell receptor (beta chain) sequence. The entry originates in a study of cytomegalovirus exposure and HLA in healthy donors. Study at large: Out of 170 million or so T cells, an earlier analysis found over 90 million unique TCR beta sequences in total.

This CDR3 has 14 amino acids. V lost 5 bases and J 2 bases, leaving 13 bases between the germline ends. The germline V gene has CDR1 SGHAT and CDR2 FQNNGV. The PCR used 60 Vbeta and 13 Jbeta primers. Repertoires were generated with immunoSEQ multiplex PCR, while TCRdb's copy carries only in-frame clones and drops some. The profile shows 95,000 to 150,000 clones, around 76% of them singletons. The chain joins TRBV11-2 to TRBJ2-7; the D gene is possibly TRBD1 (6 bases). Sequencing was performed on PBMCs. The origin of this receptor is a woman in her fifties or sixties in good health and CMV-seropositive. The CDR3 sequence: CASSTGTSAYEQYF. CDR3 bases: TGTGCCAGCAGCACGGGGACATCTGCCTACGAGCAGTACTTC.